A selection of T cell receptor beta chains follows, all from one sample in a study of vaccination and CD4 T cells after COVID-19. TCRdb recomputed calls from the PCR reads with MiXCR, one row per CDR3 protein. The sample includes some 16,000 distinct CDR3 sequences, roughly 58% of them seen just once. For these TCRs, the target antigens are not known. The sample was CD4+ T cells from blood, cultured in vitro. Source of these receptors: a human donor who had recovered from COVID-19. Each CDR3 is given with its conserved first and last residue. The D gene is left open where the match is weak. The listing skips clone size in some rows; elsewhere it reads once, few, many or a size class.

CDR3aa: CASSLAELQGTRGETQYF
CDR3nt: TGTGCCAGCAGCTTGGCCGAGTTACAGGGTACTAGAGGGGAGACCCAGTACTTC
v_gene: TRBV5-4
d_gene: -
j_gene: TRBJ2-5
abundance: few

CDR3aa: CASSITGTGSAEAFF
CDR3nt: TGTGCCAGTAGTATAACCGGGACAGGGAGTGCTGAAGCTTTCTTT
v_gene: TRBV19
d_gene: TRBD1
j_gene: TRBJ1-1
abundance: -

CDR3aa: CASRRQGLAYGYTF
CDR3nt: TGTGCCAGCAGAAGACAGGGACTGGCCTATGGCTACACCTTC
v_gene: TRBV27
d_gene: TRBD1
j_gene: TRBJ1-2
abundance: -

CDR3aa: CASSRDRGGTGELFF
CDR3nt: TGTGCCAGCAGCCGGGACAGGGGTGGTACCGGGGAGCTGTTTTTT
v_gene: TRBV7-9
d_gene: TRBD1
j_gene: TRBJ2-2
abundance: -

CDR3aa: CATSRDPDGNEQYF
CDR3nt: TGTGCCACCAGCAGAGACCCGGACGGGAACGAGCAGTACTTC
v_gene: TRBV15
d_gene: -
j_gene: TRBJ2-7
abundance: few

CDR3aa: CASSLRQGLVDTQYF
CDR3nt: TGTGCCAGCAGCCTTCGGCAGGGGCTGGTAGATACGCAGTATTTT
v_gene: TRBV7-9
d_gene: -
j_gene: TRBJ2-3
abundance: few

CDR3aa: CASSSLGGAYEQYF
CDR3nt: TGTGCCAGCAGCTCACTTGGCGGGGCCTACGAGCAGTACTTC
v_gene: TRBV7-8
d_gene: -
j_gene: TRBJ2-7
abundance: -

CDR3aa: CASSSGTGTNQPQHF
CDR3nt: TGTGCCAGTAGTTCCGGGACAGGTACTAATCAGCCCCAGCATTTT
v_gene: TRBV19
d_gene: TRBD1
j_gene: TRBJ1-5
abundance: few

CDR3aa: CASSPLDMGGRDTQYF
CDR3nt: TGTGCCAGCTCACCACTGGATATGGGGGGAAGAGATACGCAGTATTTT
v_gene: TRBV18
d_gene: -
j_gene: TRBJ2-3
abundance: -

CDR3aa: CATSDDGAQSNYGYTF
CDR3nt: TGTGCCACCAGTGATGATGGGGCGCAATCTAACTATGGCTACACCTTC
v_gene: TRBV24-1
d_gene: -
j_gene: TRBJ1-2
abundance: few

CDR3aa: CASSSPGYSYEQYF
CDR3nt: TGTGCCAGCAGTTCCCCGGGCTACTCCTACGAGCAGTACTTC
v_gene: TRBV28
d_gene: -
j_gene: TRBJ2-7
abundance: -

CDR3aa: CASTQDGNQPQHF
CDR3nt: TGTGCCAGTACCCAGGACGGGAATCAGCCCCAGCATTTT
v_gene: TRBV19
d_gene: -
j_gene: TRBJ1-5
abundance: few

CDR3aa: CASSSTGNNSPPHF
CDR3nt: TGTGCCAGCAGCTCGACAGGGAACAATTCACCCCCCCACTTT
v_gene: TRBV7-2
d_gene: TRBD1
j_gene: TRBJ1-6
abundance: -

CDR3aa: CASSMFSRMNTEAFF
CDR3nt: TGTGCCAGTAGTATGTTCTCTAGAATGAACACTGAAGCTTTCTTT
v_gene: TRBV19
d_gene: -
j_gene: TRBJ1-1
abundance: few

CDR3aa: CAIIAGNTGELFF
CDR3nt: TGTGCCATTATAGCGGGAAACACCGGGGAGCTGTTTTTT
v_gene: TRBV19
d_gene: TRBD2
j_gene: TRBJ2-2
abundance: -

CDR3aa: CASSLTLSTDTQYF
CDR3nt: TGTGCCAGCAGTTTAACCCTAAGCACAGATACGCAGTATTTT
v_gene: TRBV6-2/TRBV6-3
d_gene: -
j_gene: TRBJ2-3
abundance: -

CDR3aa: CSAQLPGRTGGYTF
CDR3nt: TGCAGTGCTCAACTACCGGGACGGACCGGTGGCTACACCTTC
v_gene: TRBV20-1
d_gene: -
j_gene: TRBJ1-2
abundance: -